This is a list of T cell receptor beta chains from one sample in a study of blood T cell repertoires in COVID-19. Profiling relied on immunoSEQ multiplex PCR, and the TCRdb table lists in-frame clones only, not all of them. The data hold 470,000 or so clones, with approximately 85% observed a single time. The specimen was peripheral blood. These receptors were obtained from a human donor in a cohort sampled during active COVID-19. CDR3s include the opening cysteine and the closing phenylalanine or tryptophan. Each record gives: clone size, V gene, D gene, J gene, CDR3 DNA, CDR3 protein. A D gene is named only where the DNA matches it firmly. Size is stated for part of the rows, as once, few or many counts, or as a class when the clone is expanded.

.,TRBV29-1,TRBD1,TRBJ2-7,TGCAGCGTTGTCCTATTCACAGGGGGCGACGAGCAGTACTTC,CSVVLFTGGDEQYF
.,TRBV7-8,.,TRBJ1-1,TGTGCCAGCAGCTTTTCGAGGGCCGAAGCTTTCTTT,CASSFSRAEAFF
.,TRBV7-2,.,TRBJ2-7,TGTGCCAGCAGACGAGGAGGGCCGGTCTACGAGCAGTACTTC,CASRRGGPVYEQYF
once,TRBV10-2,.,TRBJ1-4,TGCGCCAGCAGAAGTACGGGGGGGGATGAAAAACTGTTTTTT,CASRSTGGDEKLFF
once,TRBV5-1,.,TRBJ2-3,TGCGCCAGCAGCTTGGGCGGGAACACAGATACGCAGTATTTT,CASSLGGNTDTQYF
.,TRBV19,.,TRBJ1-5,TGTGCCAGTAGCAGACTCGGGCAGCCCCAGCATTTT,CASSRLGQPQHF
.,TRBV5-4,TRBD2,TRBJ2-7,TGTGCCAGCAGCTTACCGGGACTAGCGGGGGCCTACGAGCAGTACTTC,CASSLPGLAGAYEQYF
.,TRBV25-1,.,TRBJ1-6,TGTGCCAGCCTTCCAGGGTATCATTCACCCCTCCACTTT,CASLPGYHSPLHF
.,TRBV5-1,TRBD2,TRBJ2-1,TGCGCCAGCAGCTTGCTCGGTAGCGGGATCTACAATGAGCAGTTCTTC,CASSLLGSGIYNEQFF
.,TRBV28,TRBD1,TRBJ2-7,TGTGCCAGCATCCTCGGTACAGGGGGTGGCTACGAGCAGTACTTC,CASILGTGGGYEQYF
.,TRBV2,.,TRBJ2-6,TGTGCCAGCAGCCAACAGGGCCTTGGGGCCAACGTCCTGACTTTC,CASSQQGLGANVLTF
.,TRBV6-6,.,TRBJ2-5,TGTGCCAGCAGTTACGAAAACAGGGCGCGGACCCAGTACTTC,CASSYENRARTQYF
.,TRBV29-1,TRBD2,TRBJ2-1,TGCAGCGTCGTCCCTTTAGAACTAGCGGGAAGCTACAATGAGCAGTTCTTC,CSVVPLELAGSYNEQFF
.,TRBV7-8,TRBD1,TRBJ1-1,TGTGCCAGCAGCTTAGAATGGTTTGAGACAGGGCCAGCTGAAGCTTTCTTT,CASSLEWFETGPAEAFF
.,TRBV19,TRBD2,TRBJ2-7,TGTGCCAGTAGTTCGACGACTAGCGGGAGAGGGTACGAGCAGTACTTC,CASSSTTSGRGYEQYF
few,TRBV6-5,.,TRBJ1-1,TGTGCCAGCAGTTACTCCAGGAACACTGAAGCTTTCTTT,CASSYSRNTEAFF
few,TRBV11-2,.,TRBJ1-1,TGTGCCAGCAGCTTTTCTGTGAACACTGAAGCTTTCTTT,CASSFSVNTEAFF
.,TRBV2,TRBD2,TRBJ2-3,TGTGCCAGCAGTTTTCTAGCGGGAGGGCCGGATACGCAGTATTTT,CASSFLAGGPDTQYF
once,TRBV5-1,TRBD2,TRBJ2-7,TGCGCCAGCAGCGAGGGGCCGGGACTAGCGGGCTCCTACGAGCAGTACTTC,CASSEGPGLAGSYEQYF
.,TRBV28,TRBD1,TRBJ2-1,TGTGCCAGCAGTTATCCTGATCTTGGACGACAGGGCTCCTACAATGAGCAGTTCTTC,CASSYPDLGRQGSYNEQFF
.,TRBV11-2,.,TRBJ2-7,TGTGCCAGCAGCTTACCTGTACGCACCTGGGCGCAGTACTTC,CASSLPVRTWAQYF
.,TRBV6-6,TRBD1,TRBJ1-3,TGTGCCAGCAGTGGAGCGACAGGGACTGGAAACACCATATATTTT,CASSGATGTGNTIYF
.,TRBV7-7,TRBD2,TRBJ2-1,TGTGCTAGCAGCTTAACAGCGGGGTTCTCCTACAATGAGCAGTTCTTC,CASSLTAGFSYNEQFF
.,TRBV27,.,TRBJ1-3,TGTGCCAGCAGTTTTCAGGGAGGATCTGGAAACACCATATATTTT,CASSFQGGSGNTIYF
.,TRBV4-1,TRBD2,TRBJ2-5,TGCGCCAGCAGCCAAGCACTAGCGGGAGGGCGGGAGACCCAGTACTTC,CASSQALAGGRETQYF
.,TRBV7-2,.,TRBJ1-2,TGTGCCAGCAGCTTATCCGGGAGCTATGGCTACACCTTC,CASSLSGSYGYTF
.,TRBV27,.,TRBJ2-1,TGTGCCAGCAGTCTTCCGTGGGTCCGAGGGGGGGTACAGAATGAGCAGTTCTTC,CASSLPWVRGGVQNEQFF
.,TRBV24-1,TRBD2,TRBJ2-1,TGTGCCAGTGGACTAGCGGAAAAGCAGTTCTTC,CASGLAEKQFF
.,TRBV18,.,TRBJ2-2,TGTGCCAGCTCACCCCGGAGGGGGCGGCACACCGGGGAGCTGTTTTTT,CASSPRRGRHTGELFF
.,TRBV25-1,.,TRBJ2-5,TGTGCCAGCAGTGAGGTACGGGTTGGAGAGACCCAGTACTTC,CASSEVRVGETQYF
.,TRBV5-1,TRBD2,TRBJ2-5,TGCGCCAGCAGGAATAACCTAGCGGCCCAAGAGACCCAGTACTTC,CASRNNLAAQETQYF
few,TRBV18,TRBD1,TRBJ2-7,TGTGCCAGCTCACCTTTGGGACAGGGGGCCCTCGAGCAGTACTTC,CASSPLGQGALEQYF
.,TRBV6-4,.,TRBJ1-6,TGTGCCAGCAGTGACTCGACAGGCGCCTCACCCCTCCACTTT,CASSDSTGASPLHF
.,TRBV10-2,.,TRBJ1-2,TGCGCCAGCAGTGAGTCATGGGAGAATCATGGCTACACCTTC,CASSESWENHGYTF
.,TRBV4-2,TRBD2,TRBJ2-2,TGTGCCAGCAGCCAACTTGGACTAGCGGGAGAGGGGACCGGGGAGCTGTTTTTT,CASSQLGLAGEGTGELFF
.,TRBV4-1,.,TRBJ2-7,TGCGCCAGCAGCCTGGGGACAATCTACGAGCAGTACTTC,CASSLGTIYEQYF
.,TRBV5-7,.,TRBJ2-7,TGTGCCAGCAGCTTGGGGAACAGGGATGTCTGCGAGCAGTACTTC,CASSLGNRDVCEQYF
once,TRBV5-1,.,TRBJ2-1,TGCGCCAGCAGCCCCGGGTTTTTCAATGAGCAGTTCTTC,CASSPGFFNEQFF
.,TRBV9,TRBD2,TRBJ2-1,TGTGCCAGCAGCGTAGATGGGACTAGCAATGAGCAGTTCTTC,CASSVDGTSNEQFF
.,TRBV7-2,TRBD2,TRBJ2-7,TGTGCCAGCAGCCCCGGACTAGCGGGAGGTGCTAGCTACGAGCAGTACTTC,CASSPGLAGGASYEQYF
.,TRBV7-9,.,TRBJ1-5,TGTGCCAGCAGCTCAGGGGTGGACAATCAGCCCCAGCATTTT,CASSSGVDNQPQHF
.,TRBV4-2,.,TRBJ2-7,TGTGCCAGCAGCCTCCCAGGACACCCCTACGAGCAGTACTTC,CASSLPGHPYEQYF
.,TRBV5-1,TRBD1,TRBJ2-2,TGCGCCAGCAGCTTGTGGACAGGGGGGGCCGGGGAGCTGTTTTTT,CASSLWTGGAGELFF
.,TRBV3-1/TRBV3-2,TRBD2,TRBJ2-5,TGTGCCAGCAGCCAAGGGACCCTAGCGGTGGGGGAGACCCAGTACTTC,CASSQGTLAVGETQYF